These T cell receptor beta chains were read from a single sample in a study of blood T cells in healthy people across ages. TCRdb processed the 5' RACE reads anew with MiXCR; each CDR3 protein has one entry. The table includes approximately 760,000 distinct CDR3 sequences, roughly 25% detected once. This sample also appeared in a second study, on T cells of mothers and their children.

Sequencing was carried out using blood. These receptors came from a boy younger than 18 in good health. CDR3s include the opening cysteine and the closing phenylalanine or tryptophan. The D gene is left open where the match is weak. Part of the rows lack a size; the others show once, few, many or a class for expanded clones.

D: TRBD1; V: TRBV13; J: TRBJ2-2; size: few; DNA: TGTGCCAGCAGCCCCCGGGACAGAAAAACGACCGGGGAGCTGTTTTTT; CDR3: CASSPRDRKTTGELFF
D: .; V: TRBV6-5; J: TRBJ1-1; size: .; DNA: TGTGCCAGCAGTTACCGCAGGGAGGGGAACACTGAAGCTTTCTTT; CDR3: CASSYRREGNTEAFF
D: .; V: TRBV20-1; J: TRBJ1-2; size: .; DNA: TGCAGTGCTAGAGATGATTGGCAGTCTAACTATGGCTACACCTTC; CDR3: CSARDDWQSNYGYTF
D: TRBD2; V: TRBV27; J: TRBJ2-7; size: .; DNA: TGTGCCAGCAGTTTATATAGCGGGGGACCCCCCAACGAGCAGTACTTC; CDR3: CASSLYSGGPPNEQYF
D: TRBD1; V: TRBV7-2; J: TRBJ1-1; size: few; DNA: TGTGCCAGCAGTCCAGGGGGCTTGAACACTGAAGCTTTCTTT; CDR3: CASSPGGLNTEAFF
D: .; V: TRBV2; J: TRBJ2-4; size: once; DNA: TGTGCCAGCAGTGAATTGGCAGGGCCCAAAAACATTCAGTACTTC; CDR3: CASSELAGPKNIQYF
D: .; V: TRBV5-6; J: TRBJ2-1; size: .; DNA: TGTGCCAGCACGAACACTTGGTACAATGAGCAGTTCTTC; CDR3: CASTNTWYNEQFF
D: .; V: TRBV28; J: TRBJ2-5; size: few; DNA: TGTGCCAGCAGTTTACGAGGGGGGCTAGTCGGGGAGACCCAGTACTTC; CDR3: CASSLRGGLVGETQYF
D: .; V: TRBV29-1; J: TRBJ1-2; size: .; DNA: TGCAGCTCGGAGCGGGGGGATGGCTACACCTTC; CDR3: CSSERGDGYTF
D: TRBD2; V: TRBV7-2; J: TRBJ2-5; size: few; DNA: TGTGCCAGCAGCCGGACTAGCGGGGGCGTACAAGAGACCCAGTACTTC; CDR3: CASSRTSGGVQETQYF
D: .; V: TRBV5-1; J: TRBJ2-1; size: .; DNA: TGCGCCAGCAGCGTACTGGACGGGTACAATGAGCAGTTCTTC; CDR3: CASSVLDGYNEQFF
D: .; V: TRBV5-6; J: TRBJ1-6; size: .; DNA: TGTGCCAGCAGCTTAAGGAGCTCCTATAATTCACCCCTCCACTTT; CDR3: CASSLRSSYNSPLHF
D: .; V: TRBV29-1; J: TRBJ2-7; size: few; DNA: TGCGGCGTTGAAGAACCGACAGGTTCCTACGAGCAGTACTTC; CDR3: CGVEEPTGSYEQYF
D: TRBD1; V: TRBV7-2; J: TRBJ2-7; size: .; DNA: TGTGCCAGCAGCACATCCGGGACAGACTACTACGAGCAGTACTTC; CDR3: CASSTSGTDYYEQYF
D: TRBD1; V: TRBV29-1; J: TRBJ2-7; size: many; DNA: TGCAGCGCAGAGATCGGGACAGGGATCTACGAGCAGTACTTC; CDR3: CSAEIGTGIYEQYF
D: .; V: TRBV5-5; J: TRBJ2-3; size: once; DNA: TGTGCCAGCAGCCTCGCGGGACTGCGCGCCTCAGATACGCAGTATTTT; CDR3: CASSLAGLRASDTQYF
D: .; V: TRBV10-2; J: TRBJ2-7; size: .; DNA: TGCGCCAGCAGTGGATTTAGGAGTTCTTACGAGCAGTACTTC; CDR3: CASSGFRSSYEQYF
D: .; V: TRBV19; J: TRBJ1-2; size: .; DNA: TGTGCCAGTAGTATCGGTACGGGCTATGGCTACACCTTC; CDR3: CASSIGTGYGYTF
D: .; V: TRBV12-3/TRBV12-4; J: TRBJ2-7; size: once; DNA: TGTGCCAGCAGTTCCCATGGCCATCTAAGCTACGAGCAGTACTTC; CDR3: CASSSHGHLSYEQYF
D: TRBD2; V: TRBV20-1; J: TRBJ2-5; size: .; DNA: TGCAGTGCTAGAGGGGGAGGGCTAGAGGCCAAAGAGACCCAGTACTTC; CDR3: CSARGGGLEAKETQYF
D: .; V: TRBV20-1; J: TRBJ1-2; size: .; DNA: TGCAGTGCTGGGTACCGGCTTTATGGCTACACCTTC; CDR3: CSAGYRLYGYTF
D: .; V: TRBV10-3; J: TRBJ1-2; size: .; DNA: TGTGCCATCTTTCATGGCGACTATGGCTACACCTTC; CDR3: CAIFHGDYGYTF
D: .; V: TRBV5-1; J: TRBJ1-2; size: few; DNA: TGCGCCAGCTCACCCCAGGGGCCGCCTGAGAGCTACACCTTC; CDR3: CASSPQGPPESYTF
D: TRBD2; V: TRBV20-1; J: TRBJ2-4; size: .; DNA: TGCAGTGCTACAAAAGCGGGGGCCAATTTAAACATTCAGTACTTC; CDR3: CSATKAGANLNIQYF
D: .; V: TRBV3-1; J: TRBJ2-7; size: once; DNA: TGTGCCAGCAGCCAAGATTGGAGCCGACGCTCCTACGAGCAGTACTTC; CDR3: CASSQDWSRRSYEQYF
D: TRBD2; V: TRBV20-1; J: TRBJ2-7; size: few; DNA: TGCAGTGCTAGATTCTCCGGGACTAGCGGGAGATTGTACGAGCAGTACTTC; CDR3: CSARFSGTSGRLYEQYF
D: TRBD1; V: TRBV7-8; J: TRBJ1-2; size: few; DNA: TGTGCCAGCAGCCCGACTTATACCGGACAGGTGGGGAACTATGGCTACACCTTC; CDR3: CASSPTYTGQVGNYGYTF
D: TRBD1; V: TRBV11-2; J: TRBJ2-5; size: .; DNA: TGTGCCAGCAGCGTGACAGGGTCCGAGACCCAGTACTTC; CDR3: CASSVTGSETQYF
D: .; V: TRBV4-1; J: TRBJ2-7; size: .; DNA: TGCGCCAGCAGCCAATCCCCAGGGTCTCCCCAGTACTTC; CDR3: CASSQSPGSPQYF
D: .; V: TRBV4-1; J: TRBJ1-1; size: few; DNA: TGCGCCAGCAGCCAAGGGGAGGGAACTGAAGCTTTCTTT; CDR3: CASSQGEGTEAFF
D: .; V: TRBV28; J: TRBJ2-3; size: few; DNA: TGTGCCAGCAGTTCGCCAGGGGCCCCTAGCACAGATACGCAGTATTTT; CDR3: CASSSPGAPSTDTQYF
D: .; V: TRBV29-1; J: TRBJ2-5; size: few; DNA: TGCAGCGTTGGGCAGATAAAAGAGACCCAGTACTTC; CDR3: CSVGQIKETQYF
D: TRBD2; V: TRBV28; J: TRBJ2-5; size: .; DNA: TGTGCCAGCAGTTTCGGGAGGATCCAGGAGACCCAGTACTTC; CDR3: CASSFGRIQETQYF
D: TRBD2; V: TRBV2; J: TRBJ2-7; size: few; DNA: TGTGCCAGCAGTGAGGAGTCTAGCGGGCAGTACGAGCAGTACTTC; CDR3: CASSEESSGQYEQYF
D: TRBD1; V: TRBV4-1; J: TRBJ2-7; size: few; DNA: TGCGCCAGCAGCCAAAGGACAGGGGGCTACGAGCAGTACTTC; CDR3: CASSQRTGGYEQYF
D: .; V: TRBV5-1; J: TRBJ1-6; size: .; DNA: TGCGCCAGCAGCCCTGGACCCGAAGACTCACTACCCCTCCACTTT; CDR3: CASSPGPEDSLPLHF
D: TRBD2; V: TRBV5-1; J: TRBJ2-3; size: .; DNA: TGCGCCAGCAACAATCCCCGACTAGCGGGGGGGAGGGCGGATACGCAGTATTTT; CDR3: CASNNPRLAGGRADTQYF
D: TRBD2; V: TRBV5-6; J: TRBJ2-5; size: .; DNA: TGTGCCAGCACCAACTTGGCGGGAGCCCGGGGAGAGACCCAGTACTTC; CDR3: CASTNLAGARGETQYF
D: TRBD2; V: TRBV12-3/TRBV12-4; J: TRBJ2-5; size: .; DNA: TGTGCCAGCAGTTTACGGGGGGGTGCGGGGACCCAGTACTTC; CDR3: CASSLRGGAGTQYF
D: TRBD2; V: TRBV7-6; J: TRBJ2-1; size: few; DNA: TGTGCCAGCAGCGGCCCGGGACTAGACACCAATGAGCAGTTCTTC; CDR3: CASSGPGLDTNEQFF
D: TRBD2; V: TRBV7-2; J: TRBJ2-1; size: .; DNA: TGTGCCAGCAGATTTAGCGGGGGGGGGTACAATGAGCAGTTCTTC; CDR3: CASRFSGGGYNEQFF
D: .; V: TRBV11-2; J: TRBJ2-7; size: many; DNA: TGTGCCAGCAGCTTAGGGTACACCTACGAGCAGTACTTC; CDR3: CASSLGYTYEQYF
D: .; V: TRBV10-3; J: TRBJ2-3; size: .; DNA: TGTGCCATCAGTGTTTCGGGGTCGGGCACAGATACGCAGTATTTT; CDR3: CAISVSGSGTDTQYF
D: TRBD2; V: TRBV24-1; J: TRBJ2-1; size: .; DNA: TGTGCCACCAGTGATTGGGGTCCTAGCGGCGAGCAGTTCTTC; CDR3: CATSDWGPSGEQFF
D: TRBD2; V: TRBV28; J: TRBJ2-5; size: .; DNA: TGTGCCAGCAGTTTTATGGAGTGGGGAGTATACCGGGAGGGCCGGGAGACCCAGTACTTC; CDR3: CASSFMEWGVYREGRETQYF
D: TRBD2; V: TRBV7-6; J: TRBJ2-5; size: .; DNA: TGTGCCAGCAGCTCCGCAGCGGGAGTTGGCGAGACCCAGTACTTC; CDR3: CASSSAAGVGETQYF
D: TRBD1; V: TRBV3-1; J: TRBJ2-5; size: .; DNA: TGTGCCAGCAGCCTTCGACAGGGTGTGGAGACCCAGTACTTC; CDR3: CASSLRQGVETQYF
D: .; V: TRBV20-1; J: TRBJ2-1; size: .; DNA: TGCAGTGCCCGCCCCGGGGAGATTGAGCAGTTCTTC; CDR3: CSARPGEIEQFF
D: .; V: TRBV7-9; J: TRBJ2-7; size: few; DNA: TGTGCCAGCAGCTCCCTGGGCTACGAGCAGTACTTC; CDR3: CASSSLGYEQYF